This TCR beta chain was sequenced for a study of cytomegalovirus exposure and HLA in healthy donors. Whole-study findings and limits: Fewer than 200 TCR beta chains were listed as cytomegalovirus-associated.

In the case of this clone: Its antigen is undetermined.

TCRdb keeps only in-frame clones here, not all; method: immunoSEQ multiplex PCR. The repertoire holds about 110,000 clones, with around 95% as singletons. This sequence was found in a woman under 30 in good health and CMV-seronegative. Sequencing was done on a sample of PBMCs.

CDR3 nucleotide sequence: TGCGCCAGCAGCCAAGACCCGGGGGGGAACTACAATGAGCAGTTCTTC. Protein: CASSQDPGGNYNEQFF. The chain combines TRBV4-1 with TRBJ2-1, with TRBD2 matching 8 bases. The junction had 4 bases not matched to a gene; V was cut back by 0 bases and J by 3 bases. The germline V gene has CDR1 MGHRA and CDR2 YSYEKL. The CDR3 has 16 residues.